Presented here are 14 T cell receptor beta chains from one specimen sequenced in a study of T cells in tumors after PD-1 blockade. The data were produced by immunoSEQ multiplex PCR, yet TCRdb's version contains in-frame clones alone and is incomplete. Of around 1,700 clones detected, roughly 80% appear once; the ten largest clones hold over 10%. This specimen consisted of tumor tissue, obtained after anti-PD-1 treatment. All receptors come from a human donor with basal cell carcinoma.

The chain combines TRBV5-5 with TRBJ1-4; D is uncertain. Germline V gene sequence: CDR1 SGHKS, CDR2 YYEKEE (reference sequence). V was clipped by 4 bases and J by 6 bases, with 13 bases between them. The CDR3 is 14 residues long. CDR3: CASSAGSGDEKLFF. In nucleotides, the CDR3 is TGTGCCAGCAGCGCAGGAAGCGGGGATGAAAAACTGTTTTTT.

J is TRBJ2-7 and V is TRBV27; the D gene could be TRBD1 or TRBD2 (6 bases each). The CDR3 is made up of 14 amino acids. CDR1 MNHEY and CDR2 SMNVEV come from the germline V gene (reference sequence). V was cut by 5 bases and J by 7 bases, with 18 bases left in between. The CDR3 coding sequence is TGTGCCAGCAGTATTAGGGTAGGGGGGAAGGAGCAGTACTTC. Translated: CASSIRVGGKEQYF.

The chain recombines TRBV19 with TRBJ2-3, with a possible D match to TRBD1 (5 bases). CDR3 length: 17 amino acids. The V gene's germline CDR1 is LNHDA and CDR2 SQIVND (reference sequence). Deletions cut 0 bases from V and 2 bases from J, with 15 bases between. CDR3 in DNA: TGTGCCAGTAGTATAGATTTCGGCAGGGATACCACAGATACGCAGTATTTT. Translated: CASSIDFGRDTTDTQYF.

With respect to this clone: In the same sample, other DNA sequences code for this CDR3. V usage is TRBV9 and J usage is TRBJ2-3; 7 bases are shared with TRBD2. The V gene end was trimmed by 4 bases and the J gene end by 2 bases; junction bases not matched to a gene: 10. The germline CDR1 and CDR2 sequences are SGDLS and YYNGEE. This CDR3 comprises 16 residues. The CDR3 region is CASSSRSGDFTDTQYF. The CDR3 DNA reads TGTGCCAGCAGCTCACGAAGCGGGGACTTCACAGATACGCAGTATTTT.

The chain is built from TRBV9 and TRBJ1-6; a weak D match, TRBD1 (6 bases). V was trimmed by 10 bases and J by 7 bases, leaving 15 bases between them. This CDR3 is 13 amino acids long. Germline V gene data show CDR1 as SGDLS and CDR2 as YYNGEE. The CDR3 DNA follows: TGTGCCGATGGGGGCCAGCTGAATTCACCCCTCCACTTT. Encoded protein: CADGGQLNSPLHF.

This chain connects TRBV5-5 to TRBJ2-1; D is ambiguous. The V gene lost 4 bases and the J gene lost 1 base, with 15 bases spanning the gap. Germline-derived CDR1 and CDR2 are SGHKS and YYEKEE (reference sequence). This CDR3 has 16 residues. CDR3 DNA sequence: TGTGCCAGCAGCCTAACCTGGACCCTGTCCTACAATGAGCAGTTCTTC. Amino acids: CASSLTWTLSYNEQFF.

This chain joins TRBV19 and TRBJ2-1, with no clear D. The V end lost 3 bases, the J end lost 5 bases, and 5 bases lay between the germline ends. In germline, CDR1 is LNHDA, CDR2 SQIVND (reference sequence). The CDR3 runs 12 residues. The CDR3 here is CASSMQHNEQFF. The CDR3 DNA is TGTGCCAGTAGTATGCAACACAATGAGCAGTTCTTC.

The sample holds one count of this clone. This chain uses TRBV7-3 with TRBJ2-2; 13 bases map to TRBD2. Germline V gives CDR1 SGHTA, CDR2 FQGTGA. The V and J ends lost 0 bases and 7 bases, in that order; junction bases with no gene match: 5. The CDR3 totals 17 residues. DNA of the CDR3: TGTGCCAGCAGCTTAACGGAGGGACTAGCGGGGAACGGGGAGCTGTTTTTT. This encodes CASSLTEGLAGNGELFF.

This clone was picked up one time. The V call is TRBV10-2, the J call TRBJ1-5; D gene unclear. Germline V CDR1 and CDR2: WSHSY, SAAADI. The V end lost 2 bases, the J end lost 1 base, and 3 bases lay between the germline ends. This CDR3 has 13 amino acids. The DNA for the CDR3 is TGCGCCAGCAGTGAGAACAGCAATCAGCCCCAGCATTTT. This gives the protein CASSENSNQPQHF.

This clone was observed once. The V gene is TRBV5-4, the J gene TRBJ1-2; D possibly corresponds to TRBD1 (6 bases). This CDR3 is built from 14 residues. V was trimmed by 10 bases and J by 2 bases, leaving 18 bases between them. Germline lookup yields CDR1 SGHNT and CDR2 YYREEE (reference sequence). CDR3 bases: TGTGCCTGCCTCGGGGGGGCGATCAACTATGGCTACACCTTC. Its protein product is CACLGGAINYGYTF. The whole variable domain, filled in from reference TRBV5-4 and TRBJ1-2, reads ETGVTQSPTHLIKTRGQQVTLRCSSQSGHNTVSWYQQALGQGPQFIFQYYREEENGRGNFPPRFSGLQFPNYSSELNVNALELDDSALYLCACLGGAINYGYTFGSGTRLTVV.

The V gene is TRBV2, the J gene TRBJ1-5; maybe TRBD1 (5 bases). The CDR3 is 15 residues long. Trimming pared 2 bases from V and 6 bases from J, leaving 14 bases between. In germline, CDR1 is SNHLY, CDR2 FYNNEI. CDR3 coding DNA: TGTGCCAGCAGTGAAAATGGGGGGTCGCGTCAGCCCCAGCATTTT. Translated, it gives CASSENGGSRQPQHF.

V and J are TRBV12-1 and TRBJ2-7. TRBV12-1 is designated a pseudogene. The CDR3 sequence is 11 residues long. The CDR3 region has the DNA TGTGCCAGCAGCTTCTCCTACGAGCAGTACTTC. It specifies CASSFSYEQYF.

V gene TRBV6-1 combines with J gene TRBJ2-7; D may be TRBD1 or TRBD2 (5 bases each). V was shortened by 7 bases and J by 2 bases, with 12 bases between the two germline ends. CDR1 and CDR2 (germline): MNHNS, SASEGT. There are 13 residues in the CDR3. The CDR3 DNA reads as TGTGCCAGCACCGAGGGGCCCCCCTACGAGCAGTACTTC. This codes for CASTEGPPYEQYF.

This clone has only a few counts. The chain couples TRBV3-1 (or the pseudogene TRBV3-2) to TRBJ1-5; D remains ambiguous. CDR1 and CDR2 from the germline V gene are LGHDT and YNNKEL (reference sequence). The CDR3 runs 14 residues. The V gene lost 1 base and the J gene lost 6 bases, with 10 bases spanning the gap. CDR3 sequence: CASSQAPEGQPQHF. The DNA for the CDR3 is TGTGCCAGCAGCCAAGCTCCCGAGGGTCAGCCCCAGCATTTT.